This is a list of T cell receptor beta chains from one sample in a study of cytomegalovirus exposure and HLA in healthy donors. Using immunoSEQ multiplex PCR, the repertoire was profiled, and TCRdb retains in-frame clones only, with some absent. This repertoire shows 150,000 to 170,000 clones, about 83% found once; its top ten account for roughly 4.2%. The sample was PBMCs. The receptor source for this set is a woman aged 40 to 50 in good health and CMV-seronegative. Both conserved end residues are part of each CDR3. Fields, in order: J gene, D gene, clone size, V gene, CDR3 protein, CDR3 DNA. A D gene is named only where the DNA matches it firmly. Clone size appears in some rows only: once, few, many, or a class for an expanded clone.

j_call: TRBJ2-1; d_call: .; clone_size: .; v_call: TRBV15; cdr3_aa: CATSRDSGGSYNEQFF; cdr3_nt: TGTGCCACCAGCAGAGATTCCGGGGGCTCCTACAATGAGCAGTTCTTC
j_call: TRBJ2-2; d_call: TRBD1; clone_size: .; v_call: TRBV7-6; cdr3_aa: CASSTTGTGYTGELFF; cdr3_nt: TGTGCCAGCAGCACAACCGGGACAGGGTACACCGGGGAGCTGTTTTTT
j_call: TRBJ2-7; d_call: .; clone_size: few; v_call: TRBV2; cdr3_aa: CASSGMGQAYEQYF; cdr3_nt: TGTGCCAGCAGTGGTATGGGTCAGGCCTACGAGCAGTACTTC
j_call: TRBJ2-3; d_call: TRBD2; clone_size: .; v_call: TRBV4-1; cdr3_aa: CASSWAGEDTQYF; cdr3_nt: TGCGCCAGCAGCTGGGCGGGAGAAGATACGCAGTATTTT
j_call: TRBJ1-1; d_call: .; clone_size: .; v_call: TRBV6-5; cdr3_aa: CASTAAVAREAFF; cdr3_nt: TGTGCCAGCACCGCCGCAGTGGCCCGTGAAGCTTTCTTT
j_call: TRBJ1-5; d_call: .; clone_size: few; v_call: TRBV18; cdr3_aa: CASSPGGTDHSNQPQHF; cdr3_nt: TGTGCCAGCTCACCAGGAGGGACGGACCATAGCAATCAGCCCCAGCATTTT
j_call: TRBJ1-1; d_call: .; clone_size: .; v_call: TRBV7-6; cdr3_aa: CASSRSRVNTEAFF; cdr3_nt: TGTGCCAGCAGCCGGAGTCGGGTAAACACTGAAGCTTTCTTT
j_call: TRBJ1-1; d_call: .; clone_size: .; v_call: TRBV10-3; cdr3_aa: CAISEAGGNTEAFF; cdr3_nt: TGTGCCATCAGTGAGGCTGGAGGGAACACTGAAGCTTTCTTT
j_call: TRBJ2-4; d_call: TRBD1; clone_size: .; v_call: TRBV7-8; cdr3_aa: CASSSRSFETGVKNIQYF; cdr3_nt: TGTGCCAGCAGCTCACGTTCCTTCGAGACAGGGGTCAAAAACATTCAGTACTTC
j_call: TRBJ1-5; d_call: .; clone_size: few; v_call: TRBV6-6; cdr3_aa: CASSYSGGQGQPQHF; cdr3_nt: TGTGCCAGCAGTTACTCGGGGGGGCAGGGTCAGCCCCAGCATTTT
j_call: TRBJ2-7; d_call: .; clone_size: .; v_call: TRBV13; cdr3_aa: CASSVGVGGPISKQYF; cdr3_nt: TGTGCCAGCAGCGTAGGCGTAGGAGGGCCAATTTCCAAGCAGTACTTC
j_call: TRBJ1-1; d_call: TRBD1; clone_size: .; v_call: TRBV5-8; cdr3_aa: CASSPLTGGMITEAFF; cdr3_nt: TGTGCCAGCAGCCCATTGACAGGGGGAATGATCACTGAAGCTTTCTTT
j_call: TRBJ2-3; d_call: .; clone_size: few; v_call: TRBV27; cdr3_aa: CASSLWKIEGADTQYF; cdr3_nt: TGTGCCAGCAGTTTATGGAAGATTGAGGGGGCAGATACGCAGTATTTT
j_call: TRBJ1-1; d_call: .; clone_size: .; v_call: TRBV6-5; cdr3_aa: CASSSEAIGAFF; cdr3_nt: TGTGCCAGCAGTTCTGAGGCAATAGGAGCTTTCTTT
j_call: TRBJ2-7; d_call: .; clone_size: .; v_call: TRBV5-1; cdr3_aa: CASSLEAGFVSYEQYF; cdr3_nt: TGCGCCAGCAGCTTGGAAGCAGGATTTGTGTCCTACGAGCAGTACTTC